A selection of T cell receptor beta chains follows, all from one sample in a study of shared clonotypes between healthy human individuals. Clones were read by immunoSEQ multiplex PCR, and TCRdb kept only the in-frame ones, dropping some. This table has about 710,000 clones, roughly 72% appearing once. Specimen: memory CD4+ T cells sorted from blood. Receptors were obtained from a woman in her 30s in good health. Each CDR3 is given with its conserved first and last residue. A D gene is named only where the DNA matches it firmly. Rows give clone size only sometimes, using once, few, many, or a class for an expanded clone.

d_gene: -; v_gene: TRBV11-1; len: 13; j_gene: TRBJ1-1; abundance: -; CDR3nt: TGTGCCAGCAGCTTAGTTGTGACACCTGAAGCTTTCTTT; CDR3aa: CASSLVVTPEAFF
d_gene: -; v_gene: TRBV28; len: 15; j_gene: TRBJ1-6; abundance: -; CDR3nt: TGTGCCAGCAGTTTAGGGGGGAACAGAAATTCACCCCTCCACTTT; CDR3aa: CASSLGGNRNSPLHF
d_gene: -; v_gene: TRBV20-1; len: 11; j_gene: TRBJ2-1; abundance: -; CDR3nt: TGCAGTGCTCCCGTATACAATGAGCAGTTCTTC; CDR3aa: CSAPVYNEQFF
d_gene: -; v_gene: TRBV21-1; len: 16; j_gene: TRBJ2-3; abundance: -; CDR3nt: TGTGCCAGCAGCACCGAGGGGCTTCCTTCGGGAGATACGCAGTATTTT; CDR3aa: CASSTEGLPSGDTQYF
d_gene: -; v_gene: TRBV28; len: 13; j_gene: TRBJ1-1; abundance: few; CDR3nt: TGTGCCAGCAGTTTAGAGAGGGGGATAGAAGCTTTCTTT; CDR3aa: CASSLERGIEAFF
d_gene: -; v_gene: TRBV2; len: 16; j_gene: TRBJ1-4; abundance: -; CDR3nt: TGTGCCAGCAGCGAGGGACTGGCCCTCGGTAATGAAAAACTGTTTTTT; CDR3aa: CASSEGLALGNEKLFF
d_gene: TRBD1; v_gene: TRBV7-9; len: 16; j_gene: TRBJ2-3; abundance: -; CDR3nt: TGTGCCAGCAGCTCGGGGGACAGGGGAAACACAGATACGCAGTATTTT; CDR3aa: CASSSGDRGNTDTQYF
d_gene: TRBD2; v_gene: TRBV10-1; len: 18; j_gene: TRBJ2-7; abundance: many; CDR3nt: TGCGCCAGCCCCGGGGGGACTAGCGGCCCAGGGGGTCCCTACGAGCAGTACTTC; CDR3aa: CASPGGTSGPGGPYEQYF
d_gene: -; v_gene: TRBV6-6; len: 14; j_gene: TRBJ2-5; abundance: -; CDR3nt: TGTGCCACCCAAGGGACTGCGCAGCAGGGGACCCAGTACTTC; CDR3aa: CATQGTAQQGTQYF
d_gene: TRBD2; v_gene: TRBV28; len: 15; j_gene: TRBJ2-1; abundance: -; CDR3nt: TGTGCCAGCAGTTCCGCCAGCGGGAGGGCCTATGAGCAGTTCTTC; CDR3aa: CASSSASGRAYEQFF
d_gene: TRBD2; v_gene: TRBV10-3; len: 15; j_gene: TRBJ2-7; abundance: -; CDR3nt: TGTGCCACGACTAGCGGGAGCCTTAGCTCCTACGAGCAGTACTTC; CDR3aa: CATTSGSLSSYEQYF
d_gene: -; v_gene: TRBV4-2; len: 13; j_gene: TRBJ1-2; abundance: -; CDR3nt: TGTGCCAGCAGCCAAGGACAAGTGCCCGGCTACACCTTC; CDR3aa: CASSQGQVPGYTF
d_gene: -; v_gene: TRBV28; len: 15; j_gene: TRBJ1-4; abundance: -; CDR3nt: TGTGCCAGCAGTTCCTTGGACAGAGATAATGAAAAACTGTTTTTT; CDR3aa: CASSSLDRDNEKLFF
d_gene: -; v_gene: TRBV19; len: 15; j_gene: TRBJ1-1; abundance: -; CDR3nt: TGTGCCAGTAGTATAGATCCGAACGGACCGACTGAAGCTTTCTTT; CDR3aa: CASSIDPNGPTEAFF
d_gene: -; v_gene: TRBV9; len: 15; j_gene: TRBJ2-1; abundance: -; CDR3nt: TGTGCCAGCAGCGTAGGTCAGGGGCTGGGAAATGAGCAGTTCTTC; CDR3aa: CASSVGQGLGNEQFF
d_gene: -; v_gene: TRBV11-2; len: 13; j_gene: TRBJ2-5; abundance: once; CDR3nt: TGTGCCAGCAGACCGGGATCTAGACAGGCCCAGTACTTC; CDR3aa: CASRPGSRQAQYF
d_gene: TRBD2; v_gene: TRBV5-1; len: 15; j_gene: TRBJ2-7; abundance: -; CDR3nt: TGCGCCAGCAGCTTGGGAGGTGCGGGAGGGAACGAGCAGTACTTC; CDR3aa: CASSLGGAGGNEQYF
d_gene: -; v_gene: TRBV30; len: 12; j_gene: TRBJ2-7; abundance: -; CDR3nt: TGTGCCTGGAGCCAGGACGCCTACGAGCAGTACTTC; CDR3aa: CAWSQDAYEQYF
d_gene: -; v_gene: TRBV30; len: 13; j_gene: TRBJ1-1; abundance: few; CDR3nt: TGTGCCTGGAGTAAACAGCAGAACACTGAAGCTTTCTTT; CDR3aa: CAWSKQQNTEAFF
d_gene: TRBD1; v_gene: TRBV28; len: 15; j_gene: TRBJ1-5; abundance: -; CDR3nt: TGTGCCACCAAAACAGGACAGGGGTTCGATCAGCCCCAGCATTTT; CDR3aa: CATKTGQGFDQPQHF
d_gene: TRBD2; v_gene: TRBV28; len: 15; j_gene: TRBJ2-2; abundance: -; CDR3nt: TGTGCCAGCAGTTTAAAAGCGGGAGGCTTCGGGGAGCTGTTTTTT; CDR3aa: CASSLKAGGFGELFF